This TCR beta chain appears in the sequencing data of a study of cytomegalovirus exposure and HLA in healthy donors (dated by TCRdb to 2017 to 2019). At the level of the whole study: According to an earlier analysis of a few hundred of the donors, about 190 million T cells yielded approximately 120 million unique TCR beta sequences and 276 Gb of sequence data. An early release covering approximately 600 HLA-typed donors comprised about 310 gigabases of sequencing data and about 90 million unique TCR sequences. Among the roughly 400 genotyped donors, under 90% belonged to the genetic ancestry cluster associated with self-reported Caucasian donors. The study aimed to test whether signatures of past pathogen exposure could be identified by cataloging public T cell receptors. The study used immunosequencing to profile the T cell repertoires of around 600 subjects and linked those repertoires to cytomegalovirus serostatus. Besides the first cohort of around 670 subjects, a separate validation cohort made up of 120 different subjects was used. The study combined high-throughput TCR immunosequencing, statistical association of individual TCRs with disease status, and machine learning to predict cytomegalovirus infection status. To study patterns of TCR occurrence, a later analysis re-analyzed previously published TCR beta repertoires from 600 to 750 donors and added high-resolution HLA genotyping. The later analysis used no new phenotypic data to find candidate immune exposures, relying instead on TCR beta sequences and their occurrence across donors. In an earlier analysis of several hundred of the donors, high-throughput TCR beta sequencing was used to judge whether each TCR beta V gene segment behaved as functional or pseudogenic. Donor age, sex, ethnicity and CMV serostatus were compiled together with the repertoire data. A later genetic analysis took genome-wide SNP genotypes for about 55% of the 666 donors and used that subset as a discovery cohort. Every discovery cohort repertoire had been produced on one sequencing platform. Both class I and class II loci were covered by HLA typing, at four-digit resolution. The number of typed donors differed by locus: roughly 629-640 for A, B, C, DRB1 and DQB1; some 500 for DQA1; over 600 for DPA1; and about 450 for DPB1. Four to six DR-DQ haplotypes were handled as single units for association and clustering, since linkage in the cohort was strong. On average, 235,054 unique TCR beta nucleotide sequences were sequenced per donor among 398 genotyped donors of the cohort, with 15% to 20% of those sequences being non-productive.

The library was generated by the immunoSEQ multiplex PCR assay. For the multiplex PCR, a mixture combining 60 forward primers for TCR Vbeta segments and 13 reverse primers for TCR Jbeta segments was used. Amplification of the CDR3 region of rearranged TCR beta genes was performed with a multiplex PCR assay on genomic DNA. On the Illumina HiSeq System, the amplified TCR beta libraries were sequenced as 87-base-pair reads. The original pipeline was this. A later analysis tallied 75 million to 85 million unique TCR beta chains across the 650 to 750 repertoires, and about 12 million of those chains were shared by two or more donors. To remove PCR and sequencing errors, raw reads were error-corrected and collapsed into unique sequences using a nearest-neighbor algorithm that merged closely related sequences. V, D and J gene segments were assigned by aligning CDR3 sequences to IMGT reference sequences. For a sequence to be retained, a match of at least six nucleotides was required to both a V gene segment and a J gene segment. A rearrangement was called productive if the CDR3 had no stop codons and remained in frame with V and J, and every other rearrangement was called non-productive. Following IMGT convention, CDR3 was defined as the stretch from the second conserved V-encoded cysteine up to the conserved J-encoded phenylalanine. In an earlier analysis of around 540 of the donors, sequences lacking an unambiguous match to a single V gene segment were excluded. An earlier analysis of fewer than 650 of the donors classified V segments as functional when productive rearrangements were above 56.7% and as segregating when the standard deviation between donors was above 5%. To diagnose cytomegalovirus status from the catalog of TCR beta chain sequences, a statistical classification framework was built. In a later analysis, TCR nucleotide sequences were compared against IMGT/GENE-DB human TR gene sequences so that V and J genes could be assigned. Using the TCRdist pipeline, a later analysis assigned CDR3 sequences along with most-parsimonious VDJ recombination scenarios. A later analysis defined each TCR beta chain by its CDR3 amino acid sequence plus V-gene family, and excluded reads lacking a unique V-gene family. To address suspected cross-contamination and a sequencing artifact, a later analysis removed 450 to 700 highly shared, low-generation-probability nucleotide sequences. In a later analysis, a clonal expansion index for each public chain was calculated from normalized within-repertoire ranks of inferred template counts. In a later analysis, generation probabilities were computed using a VDJ recombination model fitted to out-of-frame rearrangements, and the results were checked against IGoR. In a later analysis, hypergeometric tests were used to score TCR-TCR, TCR-HLA and TCR-CMV co-occurrence, with a repertoire-size bias correction applied to TCR pairs. A later analysis estimated false discovery rates by permuting HLA or CMV assignments 20 times. In a later analysis, co-occurring TCRs were grouped with DBSCAN, and TCRdist sequence similarity was added when clustering was performed within HLA-allele-positive subsets. Repertoires with fewer than 30,000 or more than 120,000 public chains were left out of co-occurrence clustering, as were four to six repertoires with anomalous nucleotide sharing. TCRdb stores this immuneACCESS table with in-frame sequences only. Part of the clones is absent; in the studies checked, under half of the shortfall reflects unresolved V genes, and no reason is known for the rest. V, J and clone size derive from that table, while D and trimming were established from the DNA sequence. A total of about 150,000 clones appear in this sample, approximately 84% of them only once. The top ten clonotypes cover 2% to 2.5% of the sample.

The full study reports these points: According to a later analysis, most CMV-associated TCR beta chains appeared to be HLA-restricted, and the HLA associations seemed to be driven largely by CMV exposure. This cohort had only TCR beta chains sequenced, and the lack of alpha or paired-chain data limited which features could be detected. According to a later genetic analysis, donors in an Asian-associated ancestry cluster had fewer N-insertions in productive TCRs than the approximately 700-donor mean. In both the original and validation cohorts, the classifier was reported to diagnose cytomegalovirus status with high specificity and sensitivity. Three of the identified cytomegalovirus-associated TCR beta chains were confirmed in vitro to be specific for cytomegalovirus antigens. It was suggested by the authors that the approach could potentially be generalized to other disease states and immunological phenotypes. A further reported finding was that TCR beta sequences accurately predicted the HLA-A and HLA-B alleles for most subjects in the first cohort. Linkage disequilibrium might explain the correlated functional status among segregating V segments, but an unknown experimental factor could not be ruled out. The earlier analysis of approximately 560 of the donors excluded roughly 16 rarely observed V segments, including chromosome 9 orphons, because counts were too low. In a later analysis, several top co-occurrence clusters were reported to appear linked to parvovirus B19, influenza, CMV and Epstein-Barr virus. The sequencing pipeline was judged likely to have produced a cluster of highly shared sequence variants as a technical artifact. In a later analysis, TCR association rates were found to vary across HLA loci, with the most associated TCRs seen for DRB1 alleles and the fewest for HLA-C alleles. CMV serostatus was the only immune exposure information available for the cohort. In a later analysis, HLA-associated TCR beta chains showed more clonal expansion and lower generation probabilities than non-associated chains that were equally common. HLA typing was unavailable for some donors at each locus, so association tests used only the typed subset. While some public TCRs were present in many individuals, most TCR sequences turned up only very rarely across donors. Presence/absence analyses assumed roughly uniform sequencing depth across donors, an assumption that may not hold. The 87-base-pair reads could not distinguish some IMGT-functional V segments, including TRBV6-2 and TRBV6-3, so those segments were excluded. A total of 150 to 200 TCR beta chains were listed by the study as associated with cytomegalovirus. In a later analysis, over 15,000 TCR beta sequences were associated with specific HLA alleles at a false discovery rate of 0.05. Broadly in line with IMGT annotations, most TCR beta V segments showed up in productive rearrangements about 90% or about 30% of the time in an earlier analysis of around 550 of the donors. V-gene and J-gene trimming of TCR beta chains was associated with a missense DCLRE1C variant in a later genetic analysis, and the association was replicated in an independent cohort. Assigning TCR associations to individual alleles was difficult when HLA alleles, especially DR and DQ, strongly co-occurred.

Taken from the germline V gene, the CDR1 and CDR2 loops are MNHNS and SASEGT. The CDR3 has 15 amino acids, counting the end cysteine and phenylalanine. Of all the DNA, just the CDR3 is kept, 45 bases in frame from base 1. Trimmed from V: 7 bases; trimmed from J: 8 bases; junction bases lacking a gene match: 14. Comments on this clone: Its recognized antigen is unknown. Base qualities are missing; no much larger clone stands one base away.

The cohort comprised approximately 700 healthy bone marrow donors. At the time of sampling, every cohort member was nominally healthy, though immune exposures that went unrecorded were likely present. The donor tested CMV seronegative and was one of the 352 seronegative cohort members. Every donor gave a peripheral blood sample, and the peripheral blood mononuclear cells from that sample were used for TCR beta sequencing. The Qiagen DNeasy Blood Extraction Kit was used to extract genomic DNA from the blood cell samples. The sequence links TRBV6-1 to TRBJ1-2; 9 bases in the middle match TRBD1. Specimen: PBMCs. This clonotype was sampled from a woman aged 18-29 years in good health and CMV-seronegative. The nucleotides read TGTGCCAGCATGGGTATGCACAGGGGGCAGTGGGGCTACACCTTC. Its protein reads: CASMGMHRGQWGYTF.